The 6 T cell receptor beta chains below all came from one sample that was sequenced in a study of blood T cell repertoires in COVID-19. Data came from immunoSEQ multiplex PCR; TCRdb stores just in-frame clones and leaves some out. The data hold 350,000 to 400,000 clones, with around nine tenths observed a single time. Specimen: peripheral blood. The receptors originated from a woman in her fifties or sixties with COVID-19, enrolled during active disease.

This chain connects TRBV5-4 to TRBJ2-1; 11 bases agree with TRBD1. J lost 5 bases, V lost 4 bases, and 8 bases had no gene match. Germline CDR1 SGHNT, CDR2 YYREEE (reference sequence). This CDR3 region has 16 residues. In DNA, the CDR3 is TGTGCCAGCAGCCACCCAGGACAGGGGGCGCACAATGAGCAGTTCTTC. It yields the protein CASSHPGQGAHNEQFF.

The chain links TRBV7-9 to TRBJ1-1; possible D gene TRBD1, 6 bases. Germline values: CDR1 SEHNR, CDR2 FQNEAQ (reference sequence). Trimming shortened V by 3 bases and J by 3 bases, and 14 bases separated the two germline ends. The CDR3 extends over 15 amino acids. The chain's CDR3 is CASSFAGTRDTEAFF. As DNA, the CDR3 is TGTGCCAGCAGCTTTGCCGGGACAAGGGACACTGAAGCTTTCTTT.

The chain employs TRBV5-6 and TRBJ1-6; D unclear. Looked up from germline, CDR1 is SGHDT and CDR2 is YYEEEE. V lost 3 bases and J lost 4, with 11 bases in between. The CDR3 runs to 15 residues. The CDR3 here is CASSSRGLYNSPLHF. The CDR3 DNA follows: TGTGCCAGCAGCTCTAGAGGTCTATATAATTCACCCCTCCACTTT.

This clone was seen only a few times. The gene calls are TRBV7-7 and TRBJ2-5; 8 bases line up with TRBD1. The CDR3 has 14 residues. Losses at the gene ends were 3 bases for V and 4 bases for J; bases not matched to a gene: 4. Germline CDR1 reads SSHAT; CDR2 reads FNYEAQ (reference sequence). The CDR3 protein is CASSFGQGGETQYF. In nucleotides, the CDR3 is TGTGCCAGCAGCTTCGGACAGGGAGGAGAGACCCAGTACTTC.

The rearrangement joins TRBV2 to TRBJ1-3; D gene uncertain. The germline CDR1 and CDR2 sequences are SNHLY and FYNNEI. Deletions cut 1 base from V and 2 bases from J, with 9 bases between. This CDR3 is 15 amino acids long. Here the CDR3 reads CASSEDPLAGNTIYF. The CDR3, as DNA: TGTGCCAGCAGTGAAGACCCACTCGCTGGAAACACCATATATTTT. Full variable domain (remainder filled in from reference TRBV2 and TRBJ1-3): EPEVTQTPSHQVTQMGQEVILRCVPISNHLYFYWYRQILGQKVEFLVSFYNNEISEKSEIFDDQFSVERPDGSNFTLKIRSTKLEDSAMYFCASSEDPLAGNTIYFGEGSWLTVV.

This clone came up once. The CDR3 DNA is TGTGCCAGCAGCTTAGAGGGGCGTTGGGGACAGGGTACCTACGAGCAGTACTTC. It codes for CASSLEGRWGQGTYEQYF. V gene TRBV11-2 combines with J gene TRBJ2-7; 9 bases are shared with TRBD1. The CDR3 runs to 18 residues. V gave up 0 bases and J gave up 2 bases; unmatched junction bases: 11. CDR1 and CDR2 (germline): SGHAT, FQNNGV.